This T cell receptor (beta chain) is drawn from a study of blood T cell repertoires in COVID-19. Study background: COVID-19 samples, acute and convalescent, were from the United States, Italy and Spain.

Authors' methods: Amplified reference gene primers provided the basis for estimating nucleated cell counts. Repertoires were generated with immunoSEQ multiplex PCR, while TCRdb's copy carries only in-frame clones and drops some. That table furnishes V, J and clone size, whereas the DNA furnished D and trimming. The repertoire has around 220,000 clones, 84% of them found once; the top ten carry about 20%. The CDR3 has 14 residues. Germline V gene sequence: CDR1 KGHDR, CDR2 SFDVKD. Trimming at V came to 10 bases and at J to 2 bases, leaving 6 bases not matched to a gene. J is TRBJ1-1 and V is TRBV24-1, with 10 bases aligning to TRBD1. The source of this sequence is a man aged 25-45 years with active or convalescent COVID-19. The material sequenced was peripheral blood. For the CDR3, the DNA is TGTGCCACGACAGGGGGCTATGAAAACACTGAAGCTTTCTTT. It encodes CATTGGYENTEAFF.